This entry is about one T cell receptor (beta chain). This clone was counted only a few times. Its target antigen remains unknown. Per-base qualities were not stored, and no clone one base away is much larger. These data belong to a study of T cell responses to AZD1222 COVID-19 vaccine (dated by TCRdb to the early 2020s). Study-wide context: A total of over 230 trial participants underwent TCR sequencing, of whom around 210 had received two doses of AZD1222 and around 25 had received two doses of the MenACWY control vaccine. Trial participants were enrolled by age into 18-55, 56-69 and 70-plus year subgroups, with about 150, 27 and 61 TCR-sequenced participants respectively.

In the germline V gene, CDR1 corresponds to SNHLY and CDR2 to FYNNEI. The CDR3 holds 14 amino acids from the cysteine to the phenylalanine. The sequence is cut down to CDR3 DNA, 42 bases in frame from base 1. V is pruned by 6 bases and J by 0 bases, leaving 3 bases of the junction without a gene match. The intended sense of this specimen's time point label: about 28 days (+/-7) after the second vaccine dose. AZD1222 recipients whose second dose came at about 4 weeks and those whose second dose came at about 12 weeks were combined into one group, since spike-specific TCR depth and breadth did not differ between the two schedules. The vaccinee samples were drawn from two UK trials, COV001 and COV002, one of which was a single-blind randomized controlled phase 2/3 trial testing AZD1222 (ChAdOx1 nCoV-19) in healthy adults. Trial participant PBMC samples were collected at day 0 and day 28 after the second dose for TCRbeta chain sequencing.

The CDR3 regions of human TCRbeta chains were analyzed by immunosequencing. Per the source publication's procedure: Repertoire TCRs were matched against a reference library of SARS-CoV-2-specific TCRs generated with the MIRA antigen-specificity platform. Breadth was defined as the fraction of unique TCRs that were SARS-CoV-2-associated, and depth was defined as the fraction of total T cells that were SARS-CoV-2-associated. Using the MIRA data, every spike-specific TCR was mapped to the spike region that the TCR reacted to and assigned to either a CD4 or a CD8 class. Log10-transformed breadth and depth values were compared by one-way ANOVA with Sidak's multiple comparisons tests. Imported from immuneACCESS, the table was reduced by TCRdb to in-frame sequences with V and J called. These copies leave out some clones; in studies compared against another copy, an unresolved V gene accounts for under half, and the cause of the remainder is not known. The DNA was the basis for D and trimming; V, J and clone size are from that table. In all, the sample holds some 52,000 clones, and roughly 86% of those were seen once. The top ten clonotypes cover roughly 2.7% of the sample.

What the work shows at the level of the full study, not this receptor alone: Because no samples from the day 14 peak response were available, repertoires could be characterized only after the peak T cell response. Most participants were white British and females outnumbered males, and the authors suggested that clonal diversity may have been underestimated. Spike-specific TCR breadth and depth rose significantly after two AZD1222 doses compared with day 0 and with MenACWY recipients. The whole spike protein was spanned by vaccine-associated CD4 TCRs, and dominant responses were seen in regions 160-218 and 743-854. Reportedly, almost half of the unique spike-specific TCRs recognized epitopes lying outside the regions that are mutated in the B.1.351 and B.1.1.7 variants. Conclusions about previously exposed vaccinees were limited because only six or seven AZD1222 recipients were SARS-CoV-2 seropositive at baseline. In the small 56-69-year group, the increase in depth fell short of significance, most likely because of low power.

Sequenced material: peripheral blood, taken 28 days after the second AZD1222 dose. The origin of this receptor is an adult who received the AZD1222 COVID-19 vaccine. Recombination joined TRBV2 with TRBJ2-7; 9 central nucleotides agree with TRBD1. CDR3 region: CASRGQGSSYEQYF. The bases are TGTGCCAGCAGGGGACAGGGAAGCTCCTACGAGCAGTACTTC.